The clone carrying this TCR beta chain was counted ten times or more. These data belong to a study of T cells in Graves' hyperthyroidism and ophthalmopathy. TCR beta CDR3 region amplification was performed from RNA transcripts. During a first-round RT-PCR of the TCR CDR3, the HTBI primer set was used. MiXCR, applied by TCRdb to the multiplex PCR reads, yields one record per CDR3 protein. The top ten hold 26% of the sample, which has 500,000 to 550,000 distinct CDR3 sequences, 20% to 25% seen once. Uncontrolled infection, other autoimmune disease, pregnancy and lactation each barred patients from inclusion. Diagnoses used clinical symptoms, serum thyroxine and TRAb, thyroid ultrasound and orbital computed tomography. PBMCs stemmed from more than 7.5 ml fresh peripheral blood. With 4 bases removed from V and 7 bases from J, the gap between germline ends came to 12 bases. This CDR3 region has 12 residues. The V gene's germline CDR1 is SGHRS and CDR2 YFSETQ.

The rearrangement uses TRBV5-1 and TRBJ2-7, with D maybe TRBD2 (5 bases). Sequences were obtained from blood. The receptor's source is a man between 18 and 35 years old with Graves' hyperthyroidism. The CDR3 DNA is TGCGCCAGCAGCCTACTAGACGGGGAGCAGTACTTC. This translates into CASSLLDGEQYF.